The clone carrying this T cell receptor beta chain appeared many times. What it binds is unknown. One entry per CDR3 protein, called by TCRdb with MiXCR from the RT-PCR reads. The sample has about 500,000 distinct CDR3 sequences, approximately 15% seen once; the top ten hold 3% to 3.5%. The germline V gene has CDR1 SGHRS and CDR2 YFSETQ. With V trimmed by 4 bases and J by 2 bases, 6 bases remained unmatched. This CDR3 has 16 residues. The sample originates from a study of response to subunit inactivated influenza vaccine. Study-wide findings and caveats: Each seasonal flu vaccination may recruit only limited new T cells, authors suggested.

The clonotype was recovered from a man in his fifties or sixties who received an inactivated influenza vaccine. The V gene is TRBV5-1, the J gene TRBJ2-2, with 9 nucleotides matching TRBD1. This material consisted of CD4+ T cells sorted from PBMCs, taken roughly 24 months after vaccination. The CDR3 reads CASSVTGGLNTGELFF. CDR3 bases: TGCGCCAGCAGCGTTACAGGGGGCCTCAACACCGGGGAGCTGTTTTTT.